A selection of T cell receptor beta chains follows, all from one sample in a study of B cell selection in AIRE deficiency. Sequencing was performed with immunoSEQ multiplex PCR; in TCRdb, only in-frame clones are kept and a portion is missing. The profile shows tens of thousands of clones, 95% to 98% of them singletons. Sequenced sample: conventional CD4+ T cells sorted from PBMCs. The receptors originated from a human donor with AIRE deficiency. CDR3s include the opening cysteine and the closing phenylalanine or tryptophan. A D gene is named only where the DNA matches it firmly. Clone size is shown for a subset of rows, as once, few, many or a class of expanded clone.

CDR3nt: TGTGCCAGCAGTGAGGGACTAGCGATCGGGGAGCTGTTTTTT; CDR3aa: CASSEGLAIGELFF; v_gene: TRBV6-5; j_gene: TRBJ2-2; d_gene: TRBD2; abundance: -
CDR3nt: TGTGCCAGTAGTCAATTCGAGGGGACTGAAGCTTTCTTT; CDR3aa: CASSQFEGTEAFF; v_gene: TRBV19; j_gene: TRBJ1-1; d_gene: -; abundance: -
CDR3nt: TGTGCCAGCAGTTTACGGTACGAGCAGTACTTC; CDR3aa: CASSLRYEQYF; v_gene: TRBV28; j_gene: TRBJ2-7; d_gene: -; abundance: once
CDR3nt: TGTGCCAGCAGCTTGGGAACGGGGGACGAGCAGTACTTC; CDR3aa: CASSLGTGDEQYF; v_gene: TRBV5-6; j_gene: TRBJ2-7; d_gene: -; abundance: -
CDR3nt: TGTGCCAGCAGCTCGGACAGATATTCACCCCTCCACTTT; CDR3aa: CASSSDRYSPLHF; v_gene: TRBV5-4; j_gene: TRBJ1-6; d_gene: -; abundance: -
CDR3nt: TGTGCCACCAGCGGTTACGGGACAGGGGTGACAGATACGCAGTATTTT; CDR3aa: CATSGYGTGVTDTQYF; v_gene: TRBV15; j_gene: TRBJ2-3; d_gene: TRBD1; abundance: -
CDR3nt: TGTGCCATCAGTGAGCAGAGACGGAACACCGGGGAGCTGTTTTTT; CDR3aa: CAISEQRRNTGELFF; v_gene: TRBV10-3; j_gene: TRBJ2-2; d_gene: -; abundance: -
CDR3nt: TGTGCCAGCAGCTTGGGACAGGGGGGCTACGAGCAGTACTTC; CDR3aa: CASSLGQGGYEQYF; v_gene: TRBV5-4; j_gene: TRBJ2-7; d_gene: TRBD1; abundance: -
CDR3nt: TGTGCCACCAGCAAGACCAGGGGATCTGGAAACACCATATATTTT; CDR3aa: CATSKTRGSGNTIYF; v_gene: TRBV15; j_gene: TRBJ1-3; d_gene: -; abundance: -
CDR3nt: TGTGCCAGCAAAGCCTGGGACAGCGGGAGAGATGAGCAGTTCTTC; CDR3aa: CASKAWDSGRDEQFF; v_gene: TRBV27; j_gene: TRBJ2-1; d_gene: -; abundance: -
CDR3nt: TGTGCCAGTAGAATCCTAGCGGGAGATTATGAGCAGTACTTC; CDR3aa: CASRILAGDYEQYF; v_gene: TRBV19; j_gene: TRBJ2-5; d_gene: TRBD2; abundance: -
CDR3nt: TGTGCCAGCAGCGTAGCGGCCTCTGGAAACACCATATATTTT; CDR3aa: CASSVAASGNTIYF; v_gene: TRBV9; j_gene: TRBJ1-3; d_gene: -; abundance: -
CDR3nt: TGTGCCAGCAGCTTTATCGCAGGACACTCTGGAAACACCATATATTTT; CDR3aa: CASSFIAGHSGNTIYF; v_gene: TRBV7-2; j_gene: TRBJ1-3; d_gene: -; abundance: -